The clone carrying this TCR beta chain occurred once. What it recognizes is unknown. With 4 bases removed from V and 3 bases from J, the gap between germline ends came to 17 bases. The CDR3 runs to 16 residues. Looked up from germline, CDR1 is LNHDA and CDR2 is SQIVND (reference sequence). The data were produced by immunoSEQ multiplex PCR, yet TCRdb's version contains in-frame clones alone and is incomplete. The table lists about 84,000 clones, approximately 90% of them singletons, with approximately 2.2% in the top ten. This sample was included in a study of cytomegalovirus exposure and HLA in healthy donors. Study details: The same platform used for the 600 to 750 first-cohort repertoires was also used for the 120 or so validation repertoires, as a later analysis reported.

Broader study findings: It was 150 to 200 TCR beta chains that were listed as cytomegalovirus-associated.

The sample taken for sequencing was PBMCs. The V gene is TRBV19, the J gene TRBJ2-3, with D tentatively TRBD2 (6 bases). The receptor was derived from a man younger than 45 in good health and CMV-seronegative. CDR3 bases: TGTGCCAGTAGTAACGGGCCAGGGAGGACAACAGATACGCAGTATTTT. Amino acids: CASSNGPGRTTDTQYF. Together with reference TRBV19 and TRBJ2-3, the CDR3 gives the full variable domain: DGGITQSPKYLFRKEGQNVTLSCEQNLNHDAMYWYRQDPGQGLRLIYYSQIVNDFQKGDIAEGYSVSREKKESFPLTVTSAQKNPTAFYLCASSNGPGRTTDTQYFGPGTRLTVL.